This T cell receptor beta chain was identified during a study of OX40 agonist ivuxolimab in advanced cancers. Overall study context: Partial responses occurred in three patients (one hepatocellular carcinoma, two cutaneous melanoma).

Measured with immunoSEQ multiplex PCR; TCRdb has only the in-frame clones, and not every one. The sample shows around 37,000 clones, around 81% of them seen only once. Broader study findings: It was also the case that some nonresponders had low normalized T-cell clonal expansion. Specificity for antigen went undetermined in the expanded peripheral T cells. In the 0.1 to 3.0 mg/kg range, CD4+ and CD8+ blood T cells had expanded clonally by week 6.

Concerning this clone: Antigen unknown.

The CDR3 consists of 12 residues. V lost 4 bases and J lost 4, with 9 bases in between. The germline CDR1 and CDR2 sequences are SGHRS and YFSETQ. The chain joins TRBV5-1 to TRBJ2-7; D is possibly TRBD2 (5 bases). The sequencing here drew on CD4+ or CD8+ T cells sorted from blood, taken in a trial of the OX40 agonist ivuxolimab. The source of this sequence is an adult with an advanced solid tumor such as melanoma, head and neck, liver or kidney cancer. The CDR3: CASSIGLYEQYF. The DNA of the CDR3 is TGCGCCAGCAGCATAGGACTGTACGAGCAGTACTTC.